This is a list of T cell receptor beta chains from one sample in a study of identical twins. TCRdb redid the calling of the 5' RACE reads with MiXCR, one entry per CDR3 protein. Here the sample spans 230,000 or so distinct CDR3 sequences, about 8.3% being singletons. These sequences were also reported in another study, on yellow fever vaccine responses in identical twins.

The sample comprised CD8+ T cells sorted from blood. The receptor source for this set is a woman aged 18-29 years in good health. Each CDR3 is given with its conserved first and last residue. D genes are given only for firm matches. Rows give clone size only sometimes, using once, few, many, or a class for an expanded clone.

d_call	clone_size	v_call	j_call	cdr3_aa	cdr3_nt
NA	NA	TRBV7-2	TRBJ2-7	CASSGAGPSYEQYF	TGTGCCAGCAGCGGGGCGGGACCGTCCTACGAGCAGTACTTC
NA	NA	TRBV9	TRBJ2-3	CASSVFPRGRIDTDTQYF	TGTGCCAGCAGCGTTTTCCCCCGTGGCAGGATAGACACAGATACGCAGTATTTT
TRBD1	once	TRBV24-1	TRBJ2-1	CATSDFAQGAANNEQFF	TGTGCCACCAGTGATTTTGCCCAGGGGGCGGCAAACAATGAGCAGTTCTTC
TRBD1	many	TRBV27	TRBJ2-2	CASRRDRGAGELFF	TGTGCCAGCCGACGGGACAGGGGGGCCGGGGAGCTGTTTTTT
NA	few	TRBV20-1	TRBJ2-7	CSARGETYYEQYF	TGCAGTGCTAGAGGGGAGACTTACTACGAGCAGTACTTC
TRBD1	many	TRBV27	TRBJ1-5	CASSLGQYQPQHF	TGTGCCAGCAGTTTGGGACAGTATCAGCCCCAGCATTTT
NA	NA	TRBV12-3/TRBV12-4	TRBJ1-2	CASSTLIDPYGYTF	TGTGCCAGCAGTACACTTATTGACCCCTATGGCTACACCTTC
NA	many	TRBV28	TRBJ2-1	CASRLGEQFF	TGTGCCAGCAGGCTTGGTGAGCAGTTCTTC
TRBD2	NA	TRBV12-3/TRBV12-4	TRBJ2-1	CASSLKQGLAGGQWGNEQFF	TGTGCCAGCAGTTTGAAGCAAGGACTAGCGGGAGGGCAGTGGGGCAATGAGCAGTTCTTC
NA	NA	TRBV27	TRBJ2-3	CASSPAPGTAADTQYF	TGTGCCAGCAGTCCCGCACCCGGGACCGCAGCAGATACGCAGTATTTT
NA	NA	TRBV29-1	TRBJ2-5	CSVEVITYQETQYF	TGCAGCGTTGAAGTTATAACATACCAAGAGACCCAGTACTTC
NA	few	TRBV2	TRBJ2-7	CASSAGSGNYEQYF	TGTGCCAGCAGTGCGGGTAGCGGAAACTACGAGCAGTACTTC
NA	NA	TRBV15	TRBJ2-1	CATSRVGEVSHNEQFF	TGTGCCACCAGCAGAGTAGGAGAGGTCTCCCACAATGAGCAGTTCTTC
NA	NA	TRBV6-2/TRBV6-3	TRBJ2-7	CASSYPGRAYEQYF	TGTGCCAGCAGTTACCCCGGCAGGGCCTACGAGCAGTACTTC
TRBD2	NA	TRBV28	TRBJ2-7	CASRGTSTAYEQYF	TGTGCCAGCAGAGGGACTAGTACCGCCTACGAGCAGTACTTC
NA	NA	TRBV4-1	TRBJ2-3	CASSQDHFVLTRTDTQYF	TGCGCCAGCAGCCAAGATCACTTTGTCCTAACTCGCACAGATACGCAGTATTTT
TRBD1	few	TRBV10-2	TRBJ2-3	CASSDKDREEDTQYF	TGCGCCAGCAGTGACAAGGACAGGGAGGAAGATACGCAGTATTTT
TRBD2	many	TRBV29-1	TRBJ2-5	CSVAGLADLETQYF	TGCAGCGTTGCAGGACTAGCGGACCTAGAGACCCAGTACTTC
TRBD1	NA	TRBV5-5	TRBJ1-4	CASSPGQLATNEKLFF	TGTGCCAGCAGCCCGGGACAGCTCGCAACTAATGAAAAACTGTTTTTT
TRBD1	few	TRBV27	TRBJ2-5	CASGQTGVWETQYF	TGTGCCAGCGGCCAGACAGGGGTGTGGGAGACCCAGTACTTC
NA	NA	TRBV5-1	TRBJ2-7	CASSLGFYEGGEQYF	TGCGCCAGCAGCTTGGGGTTTTATGAGGGAGGCGAGCAGTACTTC
TRBD1	NA	TRBV7-8	TRBJ1-2	CASSTGTGGLGGYTF	TGTGCCAGCAGCACCGGGACAGGGGGCCTCGGGGGCTACACCTTC
TRBD2	many	TRBV12-3/TRBV12-4	TRBJ2-1	CASRSSGGTWNEQFF	TGTGCCAGCAGGTCTAGCGGGGGGACTTGGAATGAGCAGTTCTTC
TRBD2	few	TRBV28	TRBJ2-1	CASSYRTSHEQFF	TGTGCCAGCAGCTATAGGACTAGCCATGAGCAGTTCTTC
TRBD2	few	TRBV27	TRBJ2-7	CASSPPGLIHEQYF	TGTGCCAGCAGTCCCCCGGGACTAATCCACGAGCAGTACTTC
NA	few	TRBV4-3	TRBJ2-2	CASSQDRGATGELFF	TGCGCCAGCAGCCAAGATAGGGGGGCCACCGGGGAGCTGTTTTTT
NA	NA	TRBV4-3	TRBJ2-1	CASSQEVASSYNEQFF	TGCGCCAGCAGCCAAGAGGTCGCTAGCAGCTACAATGAGCAGTTCTTC
NA	few	TRBV29-1	TRBJ2-6	CSVQTRLPSGANVLTF	TGCAGCGTCCAGACTAGACTACCCTCTGGGGCCAACGTCCTGACTTTC
NA	NA	TRBV18	TRBJ2-1	CASSPWGASYNEQFF	TGTGCCAGCTCACCCTGGGGGGCCTCCTACAATGAGCAGTTCTTC
TRBD1	NA	TRBV4-1	TRBJ2-3	CASSPGQGLDTQYF	TGCGCCAGCAGTCCCGGACAGGGCTTAGATACGCAGTATTTT
NA	many	TRBV6-5	TRBJ1-5	CASSSRGGNQPQHF	TGTGCCAGCAGTTCAAGGGGTGGCAATCAGCCCCAGCATTTT
TRBD2	many	TRBV4-2	TRBJ2-3	CASSQTSGGTDTQYF	TGTGCCAGCAGCCAAACTAGCGGGGGCACAGATACGCAGTATTTT
NA	NA	TRBV6-5	TRBJ1-1	CASSYSGGNEAFF	TGTGCCAGCAGTTACTCGGGCGGTAATGAAGCTTTCTTT
NA	many	TRBV4-3	TRBJ2-7	CASSQGPGDGAYEQYF	TGCGCCAGCAGCCAAGGGCCGGGAGACGGAGCCTACGAGCAGTACTTC
NA	NA	TRBV7-9	TRBJ2-2	CASSEDSTGELFF	TGTGCCAGCAGCGAAGACTCCACCGGGGAGCTGTTTTTT
NA	many	TRBV5-1	TRBJ1-1	CASSLSRLGPPNTEAFF	TGCGCCAGCAGCTTGTCCAGACTAGGACCACCGAACACTGAAGCTTTCTTT
NA	NA	TRBV5-6	TRBJ2-1	CASSLVGGQYNEQFF	TGTGCCAGCAGCTTGGTGGGGGGGCAGTACAATGAGCAGTTCTTC
NA	many	TRBV7-8	TRBJ1-1	CASSLAGYTEAFF	TGTGCCAGCAGCTTAGCTGGCTACACTGAAGCTTTCTTT
NA	NA	TRBV6-1	TRBJ2-7	CASSSSSGESSYEQYF	TGTGCCAGCAGTAGCAGTAGCGGAGAGAGCTCCTACGAGCAGTACTTC
TRBD2	many	TRBV29-1	TRBJ2-3	CSVLSGSSTDTQYF	TGCAGCGTTTTGAGCGGGAGTAGCACAGATACGCAGTATTTT
TRBD2	NA	TRBV9	TRBJ2-1	CASSESGGAYNEQFF	TGTGCCAGCAGCGAAAGCGGGGGGGCCTACAATGAGCAGTTCTTC
TRBD2	few	TRBV29-1	TRBJ2-7	CSAEGLAGPYEQYF	TGCAGCGCCGAGGGCCTAGCGGGTCCCTACGAGCAGTACTTC
NA	NA	TRBV24-1	TRBJ2-1	CATSGSGGNEQFF	TGTGCCACCAGTGGCAGTGGAGGCAATGAGCAGTTCTTC
NA	many	TRBV9	TRBJ2-1	CASSGSGTVSF	TGTGCCAGCAGCGGTTCCGGGACGGTATCCTTC
NA	few	TRBV20-1	TRBJ2-1	CSAPTSNEQFF	TGCAGTGCGCCGACTAGCAATGAGCAGTTCTTC
NA	NA	TRBV9	TRBJ2-1	CASSPRGGGLTYNEQFF	TGTGCCAGCAGCCCGCGAGGGGGGGGACTTACCTACAATGAGCAGTTCTTC
NA	many	TRBV12-3/TRBV12-4	TRBJ2-4	CASSSVTGPIQYF	TGTGCCAGCAGTTCGGTGACAGGTCCAATTCAGTACTTC
TRBD2	many	TRBV27	TRBJ2-2	CASSLSSGGRSTGELFF	TGTGCCAGCAGTTTATCGTCTGGCGGGAGGTCTACCGGGGAGCTGTTTTTT
NA	few	TRBV5-1	TRBJ1-1	CASSLGPGSGTEAFF	TGCGCCAGCAGCTTGGGGCCGGGCAGTGGCACTGAAGCTTTCTTT
TRBD2	many	TRBV25-1	TRBJ2-1	CASSTSGSYNEQFF	TGTGCCAGCAGTACTAGCGGCTCCTACAATGAGCAGTTCTTC
NA	many	TRBV20-1	TRBJ2-1	CSARDLGGAAYNEQFF	TGCAGTGCTAGAGATTTGGGCGGGGCCGCCTACAATGAGCAGTTCTTC
NA	few	TRBV12-3/TRBV12-4	TRBJ2-3	CASRADSDTQYF	TGTGCCAGCAGGGCTGACAGTGACACGCAGTATTTT
NA	few	TRBV29-1	TRBJ2-7	CSAQGAEQYF	TGCAGCGCGCAGGGTGCCGAGCAGTACTTC
NA	NA	TRBV4-3	TRBJ2-7	CASSQDRGGAAEQYF	TGCGCCAGCAGCCAAGATAGGGGGGGAGCGGCCGAGCAGTACTTC
NA	few	TRBV27	TRBJ2-7	CASSLAGNLIYEQYF	TGTGCCAGCAGTTTAGCAGGGAACCTTATCTACGAGCAGTACTTC
TRBD1	NA	TRBV3-1	TRBJ2-7	CASSRDRGIQYEQYF	TGTGCCAGCAGCCGAGACAGGGGGATCCAATACGAGCAGTACTTC
NA	NA	TRBV9	TRBJ2-1	CASSPLRRLGSYNEQFF	TGTGCCAGCAGCCCGTTGAGGAGGTTGGGCTCCTACAATGAGCAGTTCTTC
TRBD2	many	TRBV11-2	TRBJ2-3	CASSFRQGAGGRTDTQYF	TGTGCCAGCAGCTTCCGACAGGGCGCGGGGGGGAGGACAGATACGCAGTATTTT
NA	few	TRBV15	TRBJ2-7	CATSRDWGEHEQYF	TGTGCCACCAGCAGAGATTGGGGGGAACACGAGCAGTACTTC